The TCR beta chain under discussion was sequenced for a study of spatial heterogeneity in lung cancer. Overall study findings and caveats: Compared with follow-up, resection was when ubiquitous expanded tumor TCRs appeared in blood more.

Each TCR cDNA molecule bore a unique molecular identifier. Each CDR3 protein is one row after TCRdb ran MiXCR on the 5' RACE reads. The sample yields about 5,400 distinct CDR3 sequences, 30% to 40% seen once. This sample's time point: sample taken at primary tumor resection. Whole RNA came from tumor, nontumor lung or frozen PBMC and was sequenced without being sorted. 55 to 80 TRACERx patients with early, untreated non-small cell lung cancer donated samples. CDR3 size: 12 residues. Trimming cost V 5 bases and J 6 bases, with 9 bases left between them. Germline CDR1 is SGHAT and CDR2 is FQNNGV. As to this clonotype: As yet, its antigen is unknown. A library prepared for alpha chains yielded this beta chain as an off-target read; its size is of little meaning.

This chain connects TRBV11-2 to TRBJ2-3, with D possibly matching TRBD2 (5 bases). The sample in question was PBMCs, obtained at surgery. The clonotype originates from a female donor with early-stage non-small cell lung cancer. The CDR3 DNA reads TGTGCCAGCAGCGCAACGGGGGATACGCAGTATTTT. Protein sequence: CASSATGDTQYF.